The 28 T cell receptor beta chains in this list originate from one sample, sequenced in a study of control samples from healthy donors and cancer patients. Profiling relied on immunoSEQ multiplex PCR, and the TCRdb table lists in-frame clones only, not all of them. The repertoire includes around 120,000 clones, roughly 91% of them detected once, and 1.5% to 2% sits in the top ten. The specimen sequenced was PBMCs. These receptors originate from a man aged 45-65 years with head and neck cancer.

The chain joins TRBV18 to TRBJ2-6; tentatively, D is TRBD1 (6 bases). CDR3 length equals 15 residues. Trimming left V 6 bases short and J 4 bases short, with 13 bases between. Per germline, CDR1 KGHSH and CDR2 LQKENI. The CDR3: CASSDAGTGANVLTF. CDR3 sequence (DNA): TGTGCCAGCTCGGACGCAGGGACAGGGGCCAACGTCCTGACTTTC. The whole variable domain, remainder taken from reference TRBV18 and TRBJ2-6, is NAGVMQNPRHLVRRRGQEARLRCSPMKGHSHVYWYRQLPEEGLKFMVYLQKENIIDESGMPKERFSAEFPKEGPSILRIQQVVRGDSAAYFCASSDAGTGANVLTFGAGSRLTVL.

The CDR3 DNA is TGTGCCAGCAGCCACCTAGGGGGACCTAATGAAAAACTGTTTTTT. It is translated as CASSHLGGPNEKLFF. This rearrangement joins TRBV9 to TRBJ1-4; D might be TRBD1 (6 bases). The V gene lost 4 bases and the J gene lost 3 bases, with 13 bases spanning the gap. CDR1 SGDLS and CDR2 YYNGEE come from the germline V gene. CDR3 length: 15 residues.

The gene calls are TRBV5-1 and TRBJ2-7, with a possible D match to TRBD2 (5 bases). The CDR3 is 14 amino acids. Looked up from germline, CDR1 is SGHRS and CDR2 is YFSETQ. The V end was cut by 7 bases, the J end by 3 bases, with 17 bases between. CDR3 residues: CASAGGGGYYEQYF. In DNA form, the CDR3 reads TGCGCCAGCGCCGGAGGTGGAGGTTACTACGAGCAGTACTTC.

This rearrangement joins TRBV5-1 to TRBJ2-7; 10 nucleotides match TRBD2. The germline CDR1 and CDR2 sequences are SGHRS and YFSETQ. The CDR3 has 14 residues. V gave up 5 bases and J gave up 2 bases; unmatched junction bases: 4. DNA of the CDR3: TGCGCCAGCAGTTGGACTAGCGGAACCTACGAGCAGTACTTC. Translating gives CASSWTSGTYEQYF.

The J gene is TRBJ1-2, the V gene TRBV2; D remains unclear. V was trimmed by 5 bases and J by 8 bases, leaving 9 bases between them. Looked up from germline, CDR1 is SNHLY and CDR2 is FYNNEI. The CDR3 has 11 amino acids. The CDR3 sequence: CASSLTYGYTF. The CDR3 DNA follows: TGTGCCAGCAGTTTGACGTACGGCTACACCTTC.

This chain joins TRBV24-1 and TRBJ2-1; 13 bases are shared with TRBD2. The germline CDR1 and CDR2 sequences are KGHDR and SFDVKD. The CDR3 consists of 16 residues. V shed 2 bases, J shed 10 bases, and the junction held 7 bases outside the gene matches. The CDR3 coding sequence is TGTGCCACCAGTGATTCCACTAGCGGGGGGGCCGGCGAGCAGTTCTTC. Translation gives CATSDSTSGGAGEQFF.

V gene TRBV7-2 combines with J gene TRBJ1-1, with D hard to call. V lost 1 base, J lost 5 bases, and 8 bases lay in between. Germline lookup yields CDR1 SGHTA and CDR2 FQGNSA. This CDR3 has 13 residues. The CDR3 here is CASSLEQWTEAFF. CDR3 bases: TGTGCCAGCAGCTTAGAACAGTGGACTGAAGCTTTCTTT.

This chain joins TRBV27 and TRBJ2-6, with D possibly TRBD2 on 5 matching bases. Germline CDR1 and CDR2: MNHEY and SMNVEV (reference sequence). This CDR3 contains 14 residues. The V end lost 5 bases, the J end lost 12 bases, and 17 bases lay between the germline ends. This CDR3 reads CASSPRRSRRVLTF. CDR3 bases: TGTGCCAGCAGTCCCCGGAGGTCGAGACGCGTCCTGACTTTC. The full variable domain, with the rest looked up from reference TRBV27 and TRBJ2-6, is EAQVTQNPRYLITVTGKKLTVTCSQNMNHEYMSWYRQDPGLGLRQIYYSMNVEVTDKGDVPEGYKVSRKEKRNFPLILESPSPNQTSLYFCASSPRRSRRVLTFGAGSRLTVL.

This chain connects TRBV28 to TRBJ2-2; 10 bases agree with TRBD2. The CDR3 sequence is 15 residues long. Germline trimming cut 6 bases from V and 4 bases from J; bases unmatched to any gene: 5. From germline, CDR1 is MDHEN and CDR2 SYDVKM. The CDR3 DNA sequence: TGTGCCAGCAGGTTTAGCGGGGGGCCCACCGGGGAGCTGTTTTTT. Translation: CASRFSGGPTGELFF.

The genes are TRBV6-5 and TRBJ2-1; the D gene is possibly TRBD1 (5 bases). Germline CDR1 and CDR2: MNHEY and SVGAGI. V lost 3 bases, J lost 8 bases, and 11 bases lay in between. The CDR3 spans 13 residues. CDR3 nucleotides: TGTGCCAGCAGTTATACAGGATCAGATGAGCAGTTCTTC. This codes for CASSYTGSDEQFF.

The chain is built from TRBV7-5 and TRBJ2-3; TRBD2 is the table's D call and was not checked against the DNA. TRBV7-5 is classified as a pseudogene. CDR3 length: 17 residues. CDR3 sequence reads: CVRSLRTSGTSTDTQYF. The CDR3 DNA sequence: TGTGTCAGAAGCTTAAGGACTAGCGGGACTAGCACAGATACGCAGTATTTT.

This clone showed up just once. This chain connects TRBV6-2 or TRBV6-3 to TRBJ1-2; D perhaps matches TRBD1 (6 bases). With 2 bases removed from V and 0 bases from J, the gap between germline ends came to 7 bases. In germline, CDR1 is MNHEY, CDR2 SVGEGT. The CDR3 has 14 amino acids. The DNA of the CDR3 is TGTGCCAGCAGTTACAGGACAGCTAACTATGGCTACACCTTC. Encoded protein: CASSYRTANYGYTF.

The chain uses TRBV30 and TRBJ2-7; no definite D call. Trimming shortened V by 0 bases and J by 2 bases, and 5 bases separated the two germline ends. Germline lookup yields CDR1 GTSNPN and CDR2 SVGIG (reference sequence). This CDR3 contains 12 residues. The CDR3 bases are TGTGCCTGGAGTGTAGAGCCCTACGAGCAGTACTTC. This translates into CAWSVEPYEQYF.

The CDR3 DNA sequence: TGTGCCAGCAGTCACGGACAGGTCGAGACCCAGTACTTC. Translation gives CASSHGQVETQYF. V and J are TRBV6-2 or TRBV6-3 and TRBJ2-5; TRBD1 aligns across 7 bases. V lost 5 bases and J lost 5; bases outside the gene matches: 5. The CDR3 loop spans 13 amino acids. CDR1 is MNHEY, CDR2 SVGEGT, per germline.

The genes are TRBV7-6 and TRBJ1-2, with a possible D match to TRBD1 (5 bases). Germline CDR1 and CDR2: SGHVS and FNYEAQ. CDR3 size: 17 residues. With 1 base removed from V and 0 bases from J, the gap between germline ends came to 15 bases. The CDR3 reads CASSLEVAGNSNYGYTF. Written as DNA, the CDR3 is TGTGCCAGCAGCTTAGAGGTAGCAGGGAACTCTAACTATGGCTACACCTTC.

This rearrangement joins TRBV5-4 to TRBJ2-1; D is possibly TRBD1 (5 bases). CDR3 length: 15 residues. In germline, CDR1 is SGHNT, CDR2 YYREEE (reference sequence). V gave up 5 bases and J gave up 1 base, with 13 bases separating them. CDR3 region: CASSSQGASYNEQFF. CDR3 nucleotides: TGTGCCAGCAGTTCGCAGGGTGCTTCCTACAATGAGCAGTTCTTC.

The gene calls are TRBV6-5 and TRBJ2-7; D not certain. CDR1 and CDR2 (germline): MNHEY, SVGAGI. Trimming left V 0 bases short and J 2 bases short, with 11 bases between. CDR3 length: 15 residues. CDR3 sequence reads: CASSYSNGFTYEQYF. DNA for the CDR3: TGTGCCAGCAGTTACTCGAACGGCTTTACCTACGAGCAGTACTTC.

The V gene is TRBV11-2, the J gene TRBJ1-2; D unclear. CDR1 and CDR2 from the germline V gene are SGHAT and FQNNGV. With 4 bases removed from V and 2 bases from J, the gap between germline ends came to 5 bases. This CDR3 contains 12 residues. Written as DNA, the CDR3 is TGTGCCAGCAGCTCAGTAAACTATGGCTACACCTTC. Translated: CASSSVNYGYTF.

The rearrangement links TRBV27 to TRBJ2-3; D might be TRBD1 or TRBD2, each matching 5 bases. CDR1 is MNHEY and CDR2 is SMNVEV in the germline V gene (reference sequence). This CDR3 spans 13 amino acids. V gave up 4 bases and J gave up 7 bases, with 12 bases separating them. In DNA, the CDR3 is TGTGCCAGCAGTTCCTTAGGGACGTATACGCAGTATTTT. Translation: CASSSLGTYTQYF.

The rearrangement links TRBV24-1 to TRBJ1-1; a possible D gene is TRBD1 (5 bases). This CDR3 is 17 amino acids long. The germline gives CDR1 KGHDR, CDR2 SFDVKD. With 9 bases removed from V and 4 bases from J, the gap between germline ends came to 26 bases. DNA of the CDR3: TGTGCCACCGTAGAGAGGGGCCTCTCGGGCGCCACCACTGAAGCTTTCTTT. Translating it yields CATVERGLSGATTEAFF.

The J gene is TRBJ2-2, the V gene TRBV5-8, with D possibly TRBD2 on 7 matching bases. Trimming left V 7 bases short and J 4 bases short, with 11 bases between. The CDR3 consists of 13 residues. Germline CDR1 reads SGHTS; CDR2 reads YDEGEE. In DNA, the CDR3 is TGTGCCAGCCAAGGGGGGGTCACCGGGGAGCTGTTTTTT. It encodes CASQGGVTGELFF.

The V and J genes are TRBV3-1 (or the pseudogene TRBV3-2) and TRBJ2-5; TRBD2 might be the D (6 bases). This CDR3 contains 17 residues. Trimming removed 1 base from V and 2 bases from J, with 17 bases in between. Germline V CDR1 and CDR2: LGHDT, YNNKEL (reference sequence). The CDR3 DNA reads TGTGCCAGCAGCCAAGGTTGGCAGGGAGGAGGGCAAGAGACCCAGTACTTC. This sequence encodes CASSQGWQGGGQETQYF.

CDR3 sequence (DNA): TGTGCCAGCAGCTTAACCGGGGAGGGGACTGAAGCTTTCTTT. Amino acid sequence: CASSLTGEGTEAFF. This rearrangement joins TRBV7-3 to TRBJ1-1, with a possible D match to TRBD1 (5 bases). Germline V gene lookup returns CDR1 SGHTA and CDR2 FQGTGA. CDR3 length equals 14 residues. The V end was cut by 0 bases, the J end by 5 bases, with 10 bases between.

As DNA, the CDR3 is TGTGCCAGCAGCCAAGATTACAGCGGGGGAGTCACTGAAGCTTTCTTT. Translating it yields CASSQDYSGGVTEAFF. The chain combines TRBV4-2 with TRBJ1-1, with D possibly matching TRBD1 (5 bases). The germline V and J ends were trimmed by 0 bases and 4 bases, with 15 bases remaining between them. Germline CDR1 is LGHNA and CDR2 is YNFKEQ. This CDR3 contains 16 residues.

The V gene is TRBV2, the J gene TRBJ2-5; 12 nucleotides line up with TRBD2. Germline V gene sequence: CDR1 SNHLY, CDR2 FYNNEI. The CDR3 has 15 amino acids. V lost 3 bases, J lost 1 base, and 0 bases stayed unmatched. In DNA form, the CDR3 reads TGTGCCAGCAGTGAGACTAGCGGGGGCCAAGAGACCCAGTACTTC. Its translation is CASSETSGGQETQYF. Based on the CDR3 plus reference TRBV2 and TRBJ2-5, the full variable domain is EPEVTQTPSHQVTQMGQEVILRCVPISNHLYFYWYRQILGQKVEFLVSFYNNEISEKSEIFDDQFSVERPDGSNFTLKIRSTKLEDSAMYFCASSETSGGQETQYFGPGTRLLVL.

The chain couples TRBV14 to TRBJ2-7; D not certain. CDR1 and CDR2 (germline): SGHDN, FVKESK. V lost 5 bases and J 6 bases, leaving 14 bases between the germline ends. The CDR3 is made up of 13 amino acids. The CDR3 nucleotides read TGTGCCAGCAGCTTGGGATTCGAAAGCGAGCAGTACTTC. It encodes CASSLGFESEQYF.

This chain uses TRBV18 with TRBJ2-3; 7 bases are a match to TRBD2. The trim removed 3 bases at V and 1 base at J, leaving 13 bases unmatched. The CDR3 loop spans 18 amino acids. The germline V gene has CDR1 KGHSH and CDR2 LQKENI. The CDR3 DNA reads as TGTGCCAGCTCACCGCTGCTAGCGGCCGGGCGGGGCACAGATACGCAGTATTTT. Residues: CASSPLLAAGRGTDTQYF.

The chain's CDR3 is CASSVDSLTEAFF. CDR3 bases: TGTGCCAGCAGCGTAGACAGCCTGACTGAAGCTTTCTTT. The genes are TRBV9 and TRBJ1-1; no clear D gene. V lost 0 bases to trimming and J lost 5 bases, with 8 bases between them. Germline V gene lookup returns CDR1 SGDLS and CDR2 YYNGEE. The CDR3 extends over 13 amino acids.